The 7 T cell receptor beta chains in this list originate from one sample, sequenced in a study of cytomegalovirus exposure and HLA in healthy donors (dated by TCRdb to about 2017). Library preparation was by the immunoSEQ multiplex PCR assay. The multiplex PCR relied on a mix of 60 forward primers for TCR Vbeta segments and 13 reverse primers for TCR Jbeta segments. The source is immuneACCESS, and TCRdb retained only in-frame sequences with V and J called. Part of the clones is not carried over; for the studies checked, unresolved V genes explain less than half of this, and the remainder is unexplained. This sample comprises 40,000 to 55,000 clones, about two thirds of them detected only once. The ten largest clones take up roughly 3.2% of the sample. Sequenced input: PBMCs. The source is a woman in her thirties in good health and CMV-seronegative.

Note on this clone: The same CDR3 is also encoded by other DNA sequences in this sample. The V gene is TRBV7-2, the J gene TRBJ1-1, with TRBD1 identical over 7 bases. The germline V gene encodes CDR1 SGHTA and CDR2 FQGNSA. Trimming at V came to 5 bases and at J to 1 base, leaving 1 base not matched to a gene. The CDR3 spans 13 residues. CDR3 sequence: CASSRQGNTEAFF. For the CDR3, the DNA is TGTGCCAGCAGCAGACAGGGGAACACTGAAGCTTTCTTT. The full variable domain, rest sourced from reference TRBV7-2 and TRBJ1-1, is GAGVSQSPSNKVTEKGKDVELRCDPISGHTALYWYRQSLGQGLEFLIYFQGNSAPDKSGLPSDRFSAERTGGSVSTLTIQRTQQEDSAVYLCASSRQGNTEAFFGQGTRLTVV.

The rearrangement uses TRBV30 and TRBJ2-7; weak D call: TRBD2 (6 bases). CDR1 is GTSNPN and CDR2 is SVGIG in the germline V gene (reference sequence). CDR3 length: 12 residues. Trimming cost V 4 bases and J 2 bases, with 9 bases left between them. CDR3 DNA: TGTGCCTGGAAAGGGACTCCCTACGAGCAGTACTTC. Its protein is CAWKGTPYEQYF.

CDR3 sequence reads: CASSEAAGQGNQPQHF. Here the CDR3 DNA reads TGTGCCAGCAGTGAAGCAGCAGGACAGGGAAATCAGCCCCAGCATTTT. The chain links TRBV6-1 to TRBJ1-5, with 8 nucleotides matching TRBD1. J lost 4 bases, V lost 0 bases, and 5 bases had no gene match. The CDR3 length is 16 residues. In germline, CDR1 is MNHNS, CDR2 SASEGT.

The chain has TRBV6-1 and TRBJ2-5, with 7 bases lining up with TRBD2. Gene TRBJ2-7 matches the end of the DNA better, so the J call may be wrong. The germline gives CDR1 MNHNS, CDR2 SASEGT. The CDR3 totals 15 residues. In DNA, the CDR3 is TGTGCCAGCAGTGTTCCGGGACTATTATACTACGAGCAGTACTTC. It yields the protein CASSVPGLLYYEQYF.

The chain combines TRBV18 with TRBJ1-2, with D unclear. This CDR3 comprises 14 residues. Trimming took 6 bases from V and 1 from J, leaving 12 bases between them. Germline-derived CDR1 and CDR2 are KGHSH and LQKENI. CDR3 in DNA: TGTGCCAGCTCCACATTTCAGATTAACTATGGCTACACCTTC. It specifies CASSTFQINYGYTF.

The chain's CDR3 is CASSELRQDNQPQHF. CDR3 in DNA: TGCGCCAGCAGTGAGCTGCGTCAGGACAATCAGCCCCAGCATTTT. The chain employs TRBV10-1 and TRBJ1-5; D uncertain. The CDR3 loop spans 15 amino acids. V gave up 2 bases and J gave up 3 bases, with 11 bases separating them. Germline V CDR1 and CDR2: WNHNN, SYGVQD (reference sequence).

This clone was counted only a few times. J is TRBJ2-3 and V is TRBV6-1; 7 bases are shared with TRBD1. Germline CDR1 MNHNS, CDR2 SASEGT. Trimming took 2 bases from V and 2 from J; bases not matched to a gene: 7. The CDR3 covers 16 residues. Here the CDR3 reads CASSEPRGGYTDTQYF. The DNA of the CDR3 is TGTGCCAGCAGTGAACCTCGAGGGGGCTACACAGATACGCAGTATTTT.